These 11 T cell receptor beta chains share one sample of origin, sequenced in a study of spatial heterogeneity in lung cancer. From the 5' RACE reads, TCRdb called clonotypes with MiXCR, one entry per CDR3 protein. The table includes roughly 48,000 distinct CDR3 sequences, approximately 5.7% detected once. Time point noted: sample taken at primary tumor resection. The material was PBMCs, obtained at surgery. The receptors were gathered from a male donor with early-stage non-small cell lung cancer.

This clonotype was counted many times. V is TRBV2 and J is TRBJ2-4; 7 bases fit TRBD1. J was trimmed by 6 bases and V by 4 bases; bases with no gene match: 9. Germline-derived CDR1 and CDR2 are SNHLY and FYNNEI. This CDR3 region has 15 residues. Here the CDR3 reads CASSVSTGVGNIQYF. The CDR3 DNA is TGTGCCAGCAGTGTATCTACAGGGGTGGGAAACATTCAGTACTTC.

This clonotype was counted many times. The chain couples TRBV5-1 to TRBJ2-2, with D unresolved. The V end lost 1 base, the J end lost 6 bases, and 10 bases lay between the germline ends. This CDR3 spans 14 amino acids. CDR1 is SGHRS and CDR2 is YFSETQ in the germline V gene. The CDR3 spells CASSLRQSAGELFF. The CDR3 DNA reads TGCGCCAGCAGCTTGAGGCAGAGCGCCGGGGAGCTGTTTTTT.

This clonotype was counted ten times or more. The chain uses TRBV4-1 and TRBJ2-5; the match to TRBD2 covers 14 bases. The trim removed 4 bases at V and 4 bases at J, leaving 5 bases unmatched. CDR1 and CDR2 from the germline V gene are MGHRA and YSYEKL. The CDR3 extends over 16 amino acids. The CDR3: CASSRGLAGVAETQYF. The CDR3 DNA reads as TGCGCCAGCAGCCGGGGACTAGCGGGAGTAGCAGAGACCCAGTACTTC.

Concerning this clonotype: A much larger clone differs by one base, so this may be a read error. V usage is TRBV28 and J usage is TRBJ2-7; maybe TRBD2 (6 bases). Germline V lookup: CDR1 MDHEN, CDR2 SYDVKM. This CDR3 region has 14 residues. The V and J ends lost 5 bases and 9 bases respectively, with 20 bases between them. Here the CDR3 DNA reads TGTGCCAGCAGTAGGACTAACACCTCTGCTGGGCAGTACTTC. Translated, it gives CASSRTNTSAGQYF.

This clonotype appeared many times. The CDR3 sequence is CAISELGGREQYF. The DNA for the CDR3 is TGTGCCATCAGTGAGTTGGGGGGCCGCGAGCAGTACTTC. The rearrangement uses TRBV10-3 and TRBJ2-7; possibly TRBD1 or TRBD2 for D (6 bases each). Trimming pared 1 base from V and 6 bases from J, leaving 10 bases between. The CDR3 sequence is 13 residues long. CDR1 is ENHRY, CDR2 SYGVKD, per germline.

This clonotype was seen many times. The chain combines TRBV20-1 with TRBJ2-7, with TRBD1 matching over 8 bases. After removal of 5 bases from V and 2 bases from J, the junction contained 2 bases not matched to a gene. Germline V gene sequence: CDR1 DFQATT, CDR2 SNEGSKA (reference sequence). This CDR3 spans 12 amino acids. The CDR3 DNA follows: TGCAGTGCTGCGGACAGGGCCTACGAGCAGTACTTC. It codes for CSAADRAYEQYF.

This clonotype was recorded at least ten times. CDR3 protein: CASSSDPNTEAFF. In DNA, the CDR3 is TGTGCCAGCAGCTCTGATCCCAACACTGAAGCTTTCTTT. V and J are TRBV7-2 and TRBJ1-1; no firm D call. CDR1 and CDR2 from the germline V gene are SGHTA and FQGNSA. This CDR3 region has 13 residues. Trimming removed 4 bases from V and 2 bases from J, with 8 bases in between.

This clonotype was detected ten times or more. V gene TRBV18 combines with J gene TRBJ1-2; D might be TRBD1 (6 bases). V was cut by 3 bases and J by 1 base, with 9 bases left in between. The CDR3 has 14 amino acids. In germline, CDR1 is KGHSH, CDR2 LQKENI. The CDR3: CASSPAGDNYGYTF. CDR3 nucleotide sequence: TGTGCCAGCTCACCCGCAGGGGATAACTATGGCTACACCTTC.

This clonotype was detected many times. The rearrangement joins TRBV4-3 to TRBJ1-5; 7 bases map to TRBD1. This CDR3 region has 16 residues. CDR1 and CDR2 (germline): LGHNA, YSLEER. V was pared by 0 bases and J by 6 bases, with 8 bases of the junction left unmatched. In nucleotides, the CDR3 is TGCGCCAGCAGCCAAGATGGAGGGGGCGGACGTCAGCCCCAGCATTTT. This translates into CASSQDGGGGRQPQHF.

This clonotype was detected many times. The V call is TRBV7-3, the J call TRBJ2-1; 9 bases are a match to TRBD2. CDR1 is SGHTA and CDR2 is FQGTGA in the germline V gene. The V segment lost 3 bases and the J segment 7 bases; nucleotides outside the gene matches: 7. This CDR3 is built from 15 residues. The CDR3 sequence: CASSFVAGANNEQFF. The CDR3 DNA reads as TGTGCCAGCAGCTTCGTAGCGGGAGCCAATAATGAGCAGTTCTTC.

The chain carries TRBV7-9 and TRBJ1-4, with 9 bases lining up with TRBD1. The J segment lost 7 bases and the V segment lost 6 bases, leaving 9 bases of the junction unmatched. The germline V gene encodes CDR1 SEHNR and CDR2 FQNEAQ (reference sequence). The CDR3 runs 15 residues. The CDR3 here is CASRSSRTGVEKLFF. CDR3 in DNA: TGTGCCAGCAGATCATCCCGGACAGGGGTTGAAAAACTGTTTTTT.